The 24 T cell receptor beta chains reported below all come from one sample, sequenced in a study of tumor-infiltrating lymphocytes in localized non-small cell lung cancer. Sequencing was performed with immunoSEQ multiplex PCR; in TCRdb, only in-frame clones are kept and a portion is missing. The sample includes around 6,700 clones, more than 55% of them seen just once. Sequenced input: uninvolved lung tissue not adjacent to the tumor. The receptors originated from a human donor with non-small cell lung cancer.

This chain uses TRBV7-7 with TRBJ1-1; no reliable D call. The germline V gene encodes CDR1 SSHAT and CDR2 FNYEAQ (reference sequence). V lost 10 bases and J lost 0, with 12 bases in between. The length of the CDR3 is 13 residues. The CDR3 DNA reads as TGTGCCACAGCGCAGACGGTGAACACTGAAGCTTTCTTT. It translates to CATAQTVNTEAFF.

V usage is TRBV10-1 and J usage is TRBJ1-1, with TRBD1 matching 7 bases. V was pared by 5 bases and J by 4 bases, with 7 bases of the junction left unmatched. The CDR3 covers 14 residues. Germline CDR1 WNHNN, CDR2 SYGVQD (reference sequence). The CDR3 reads CASSPTGARTEAFF. The CDR3 DNA reads as TGCGCCAGCAGTCCCACAGGGGCCCGCACTGAAGCTTTCTTT.

The rearrangement joins TRBV5-6 to TRBJ1-5; D is ambiguous. Trimming pared 1 base from V and 4 bases from J, leaving 3 bases between. The germline CDR1 and CDR2 sequences are SGHDT and YYEEEE. The CDR3 covers 12 residues. Here the CDR3 DNA reads TGTGCCAGCAGCTTGTCTAATCAGCCCCAGCATTTT. Its translation is CASSLSNQPQHF.

The sample holds one count of this clone. This chain links TRBV7-6 with TRBJ1-2, with 7 bases matching TRBD1. With V trimmed by 4 bases and J by 4 bases, 15 bases remained unmatched. This CDR3 contains 17 residues. CDR1 and CDR2 (germline): SGHVS, FNYEAQ. The DNA for the CDR3 is TGTGCCAGCAGCTCGGAGCCTACAGGGGCGGTAGTCTATGGCTACACCTTC. Translation gives CASSSEPTGAVVYGYTF.

This clone ranks as medium-sized. J is TRBJ2-1 and V is TRBV5-8, with TRBD1 matching 9 bases. Germline lookup yields CDR1 SGHTS and CDR2 YDEGEE. The CDR3 covers 17 residues. With V trimmed by 0 bases and J by 9 bases, 13 bases remained unmatched. CDR3 region: CASSLGFRDRVTGEQFF. The CDR3 bases are TGTGCCAGCAGCTTGGGCTTCCGGGACAGGGTCACGGGTGAGCAGTTCTTC.

The chain couples TRBV28 to TRBJ1-2; no firm D call. CDR3 length equals 14 residues. Germline CDR1 is MDHEN and CDR2 is SYDVKM. Trimming pared 4 bases from V and 1 base from J, leaving 10 bases between. The CDR3 region has the DNA TGTGCCAGCAGTTCCAGTCCCCTTAACTATGGCTACACCTTC. It codes for CASSSSPLNYGYTF.

The table lists this clone with a few counts. This chain connects TRBV5-6 to TRBJ1-2; tentatively, D is TRBD1 (5 bases). This CDR3 is 13 amino acids long. Germline V CDR1 and CDR2: SGHDT, YYEEEE. Between the trimmed V and J ends, which lost 2 bases and 6 bases, there was a span of 11 bases. CDR3 nucleotide sequence: TGTGCCAGCAGCTTAGGACATCTGAATGGCTACACCTTC. Translation: CASSLGHLNGYTF.

The chain uses TRBV7-8 and TRBJ2-2, with 11 nucleotides matching TRBD2. With V trimmed by 5 bases and J by 1 base, 9 bases remained unmatched. The germline CDR1 and CDR2 sequences are SGHVS and FQNEAQ. There are 18 residues in the CDR3. CDR3 loop: CASSRLAGGRKNTGELFF. The DNA for the CDR3 is TGTGCCAGCAGCCGGTTAGCGGGGGGGCGTAAGAACACCGGGGAGCTGTTTTTT.

This clone was counted only a few times. The chain joins TRBV2 to TRBJ1-6, with 8 bases that match TRBD1. The ends lost 6 bases at V and 9 bases at J; junction bases unmatched: 7. Germline V gene lookup returns CDR1 SNHLY and CDR2 FYNNEI. The CDR3 spans 14 residues. In nucleotides, the CDR3 is TGTGCCAGCAGGGACTCAGGGGGCGCTTCACCCCTCCACTTT. It encodes CASRDSGGASPLHF.

The rearrangement joins TRBV5-4 to TRBJ1-6, with D unclear. Trimming stripped 4 bases from V and 6 bases from J, with 14 bases between. Looked up from germline, CDR1 is SGHNT and CDR2 is YYREEE (reference sequence). The CDR3 is made up of 15 amino acids. This CDR3 reads CASSPSRVSNSPLHF. The CDR3, as DNA: TGTGCCAGCAGCCCCTCGCGGGTATCTAATTCACCCCTCCACTTT.

Concerning this clone: Its ends do not fully match the called genes, so a read error is possible. J is TRBJ1-1 and V is TRBV7-9, with D possibly being TRBD1 (5 bases). CDR1 and CDR2 from the germline V gene are SEHNR and FQNEAQ (reference sequence). This CDR3 comprises 14 residues. The CDR3 DNA follows: TGCGCCAGCAGCCATGATCAGGGCAACACTGAAGCTTTCTTT. Encoded protein: CASSHDQGNTEAFF.

The rearrangement uses TRBV30 and TRBJ1-2; tentatively, D is TRBD1 (6 bases). The V gene's germline CDR1 is GTSNPN and CDR2 SVGIG (reference sequence). V lost 4 bases and J 2 bases, leaving 11 bases between the germline ends. The CDR3 has 13 amino acids. The CDR3 DNA reads TGTGCCTGGACCAGACAGGCGAACTATGGCTACACCTTC. It translates to CAWTRQANYGYTF.

This sequence joins TRBV5-1 and TRBJ2-1; D may be TRBD1 (6 bases). This CDR3 has 17 amino acids. Trimming pared 0 bases from V and 1 base from J, leaving 14 bases between. Germline loops: CDR1 SGHRS, CDR2 YFSETQ. In DNA form, the CDR3 reads TGCGCCAGCAGCTTGGTTGCAGGGGTATCTTCCTACAATGAGCAGTTCTTC. The encoded protein is CASSLVAGVSSYNEQFF. The full variable domain, rest sourced from reference TRBV5-1 and TRBJ2-1, is KAGVTQTPRYLIKTRGQQVTLSCSPISGHRSVSWYQQTPGQGLQFLFEYFSETQRNKGNFPGRFSGRQFSNSRSEMNVSTLELGDSALYLCASSLVAGVSSYNEQFFGPGTRLTVL.

A few counts support this clone. The gene calls are TRBV29-1 and TRBJ1-2; D uncertain. The CDR3 is made up of 13 amino acids. V was clipped by 3 bases and J by 6 bases, with 14 bases between them. Germline CDR1 and CDR2: SQVTM and ANQGSEA. DNA of the CDR3: TGCAGCGTTGAGGGGTTACCCAAGGATGGCTACACCTTC. Translated: CSVEGLPKDGYTF.

V and J are TRBV6-5 and TRBJ2-7, with D uncertain. The CDR3 sequence is 14 residues long. Germline CDR1 reads MNHEY; CDR2 reads SVGAGI. With 0 bases removed from V and 6 bases from J, the gap between germline ends came to 12 bases. CDR3 sequence (DNA): TGTGCCAGCAGTTACTCAGGAGCGATACGCGAGCAGTACTTC. Translated: CASSYSGAIREQYF.

The chain employs TRBV19 and TRBJ2-2; D is unclear. CDR3 length equals 14 residues. The V gene lost 6 bases and the J gene lost 2 bases, with 10 bases spanning the gap. CDR1 is LNHDA, CDR2 SQIVND, per germline (reference sequence). The CDR3 sequence is CASRQTYNTGELFF. The CDR3 coding sequence is TGTGCCAGTAGGCAAACCTATAACACCGGGGAGCTGTTTTTT.

The chain couples TRBV4-3 to TRBJ1-6; no reliable D call. Germline CDR1 and CDR2: LGHNA and YSLEER. The length of the CDR3 is 13 residues. With 0 bases removed from V and 16 bases from J, the gap between germline ends came to 13 bases. DNA of the CDR3: TGCGCCAGCAGCCAAGATATCGGACGGAAGCTCCACTTT. It is translated as CASSQDIGRKLHF.

In this sample, this clone turned up once. The CDR3: CASSSTGGRSAFF. CDR3 nucleotides: TGTGCCAGCAGCAGTACCGGGGGACGCTCAGCTTTCTTT. The chain joins TRBV6-5 to TRBJ1-1; maybe TRBD1 (5 bases). The V gene's germline CDR1 is MNHEY and CDR2 SVGAGI. The CDR3 is made up of 13 amino acids. Trimming left V 6 bases short and J 10 bases short, with 18 bases between.

The gene calls are TRBV27 and TRBJ1-1; D not certain. The germline V gene has CDR1 MNHEY and CDR2 SMNVEV (reference sequence). V shed 3 bases and J shed 3 bases, with 14 bases lying between them. The CDR3 is made up of 15 amino acids. The CDR3 bases are TGTGCCAGCAGTTTCAAGAGGAGGGCGGACACTGAAGCTTTCTTT. Its translation: CASSFKRRADTEAFF.

This rearrangement joins TRBV4-1 to TRBJ2-5; 8 bases are a match to TRBD2. Germline V CDR1 and CDR2: MGHRA, YSYEKL. This CDR3 region has 15 residues. With V trimmed by 4 bases and J by 5 bases, 9 bases remained unmatched. The CDR3 DNA sequence: TGCGCCAGCAGCCCCGGGGGGGGCTCCAGGGAGACCCAGTACTTC. Translating gives CASSPGGGSRETQYF.

The V gene is TRBV9, the J gene TRBJ2-7, with TRBD2 matching 10 bases. Per the germline V gene, CDR1 is SGDLS and CDR2 is YYNGEE. The CDR3 has 17 amino acids. J was trimmed by 2 bases and V by 4 bases; bases with no gene match: 12. CDR3 DNA sequence: TGTGCCAGCAGCCCGGCGGGGAGCGGGGGGGCCACCTACGAGCAGTACTTC. Translation: CASSPAGSGGATYEQYF.

This rearrangement joins TRBV6-6 to TRBJ2-1; D is undetermined. This CDR3 region has 14 residues. CDR1 MNHNY and CDR2 SVGAGI come from the germline V gene (reference sequence). Trimming stripped 6 bases from V and 4 bases from J, with 13 bases between. The CDR3 DNA sequence: TGTGCCAGCAGCCACCCAGGAGATTACAATGAGCAGTTCTTC. Protein product: CASSHPGDYNEQFF.

CDR3 sequence (DNA): TGTGCCAGCAGCTTAGGGGGGACTAGCGGGGGACTGGTGGAGACCCAGTACTTC. It is translated as CASSLGGTSGGLVETQYF. V is TRBV13 and J is TRBJ2-5; 14 bases fit TRBD2. With 0 bases clipped from V and 5 bases from J, the junction kept 8 bases outside the gene matches. The CDR3 contains 18 residues. The V gene's germline CDR1 is PRHDT and CDR2 FYEKMQ (reference sequence).

This sequence joins TRBV7-8 and TRBJ1-1, with a possible D match to TRBD1 (5 bases). Deletions cut 5 bases from V and 5 bases from J, with 21 bases between. CDR1 and CDR2 (germline): SGHVS, FQNEAQ. CDR3 length equals 16 residues. The CDR3 loop is CASSTRAGVGKTEAFF. DNA for the CDR3: TGTGCCAGCAGCACCCGTGCGGGGGTTGGGAAAACTGAAGCTTTCTTT.